This T cell receptor (beta chain) was sequenced in a study of human T cells and chemical hapten exposure. About the study: On the upper back, patch tests were applied with 0.01% DPC and read at 6 days. The study traced per-sample TCR yield variation mainly to small differences in pooled library volumes.

Time point noted: patch test 1, 2 weeks after DPC sensitization. Specified treatment: therapeutic diphenylcyclopropenone sensitization with weekly scalp DPC. CDR1 and CDR2 from the germline V gene are SQVTM and ANQGSEA. The CDR3 is made up of 11 amino acids. V was pared by 6 bases and J by 5 bases, with 10 bases between. Ten or more counts support this clonotype. Via MiXCR, TCRdb re-called the RACE reads, giving one row per CDR3 protein. The table has around 120,000 distinct CDR3 sequences, about an eighth seen once. This TCR came from a man aged 18-30 years with alopecia areata. Some clones in this sample may be carry-over from other donors' samples. The rearrangement joins TRBV29-1 to TRBJ1-2; no reliable D call. Source: whole blood, taken in connection with sensitization to the hapten diphenylcyclopropenone (DPC). The CDR3 DNA reads as TGCAGCGTCGAGGGAAGATATGGCTACACCTTC. Translation: CSVEGRYGYTF.